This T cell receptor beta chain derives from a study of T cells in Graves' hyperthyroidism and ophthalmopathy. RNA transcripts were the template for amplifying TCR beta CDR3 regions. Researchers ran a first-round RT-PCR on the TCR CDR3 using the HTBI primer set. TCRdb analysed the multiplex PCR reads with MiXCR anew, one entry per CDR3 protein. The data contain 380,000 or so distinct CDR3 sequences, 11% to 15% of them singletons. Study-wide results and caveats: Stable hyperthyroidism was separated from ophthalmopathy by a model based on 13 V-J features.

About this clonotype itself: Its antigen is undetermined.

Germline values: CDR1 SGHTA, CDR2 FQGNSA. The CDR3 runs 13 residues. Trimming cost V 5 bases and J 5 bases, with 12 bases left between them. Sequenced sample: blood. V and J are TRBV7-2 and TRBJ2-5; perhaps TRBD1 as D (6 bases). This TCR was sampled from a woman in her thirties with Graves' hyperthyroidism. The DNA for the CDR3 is TGTGCCAGCAGCAGACAGGCTGGGGAGACCCAGTACTTC. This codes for CASSRQAGETQYF.